These 3 T cell receptor beta chains came from one sample sequenced in a study of regulatory T cells in long-lasting Graves disease. Time point meaning: newly diagnosed GD, antithyroid drugs for less than 3 months. Following extraction of RNA from PBMCs, that RNA was used to make the TCR library. Arm-PCR with iRepertoire HTBI primers amplified the CDR3 regions for these TCR beta libraries. TCRdb reanalysed the multiplex PCR reads using MiXCR and keeps one entry per CDR3 protein. The sample includes about 620,000 distinct CDR3 sequences, roughly 15% seen only once; the top ten take more than 15%. These sequences were also reported in another study, on T cells in Graves' hyperthyroidism and ophthalmopathy.

The material was peripheral blood mononuclear cells (PBMCs), obtained at new diagnosis, from a patient treated with antithyroid drugs. Every receptor here comes from a woman in her 30s with Graves disease.

The sample holds many counts of this clonotype. This chain connects TRBV6-5 to TRBJ2-7; the D is unclear. Germline V lookup: CDR1 MNHEY, CDR2 SVGAGI. Trimming took off 0 bases at V and 1 base at J, with 25 bases between the two ends. This CDR3 region has 20 residues. In DNA form, the CDR3 reads TGTGCCAGCAGTTACTCGAACCGTTTCGGAATTCAGAAAATTTCCTACGAGCAGTACTTC. It yields the protein CASSYSNRFGIQKISYEQYF.

This clonotype was seen repeatedly, ten times or more. The rearrangement uses TRBV2 and TRBJ2-1; the D is unclear. This CDR3 is 16 amino acids long. Trimming cost V 2 bases and J 0 bases, with 11 bases left between them. Germline CDR1 is SNHLY and CDR2 is FYNNEI. The CDR3 reads CASSELTLSSYNEQFF. CDR3 coding DNA: TGTGCCAGCAGTGAACTGACCTTAAGCTCCTACAATGAGCAGTTCTTC.

To note about this clonotype: One base away lies a much larger clone, so this may be a sequencing read error. The chain links TRBV30 to TRBJ2-7, with 8 positions matching TRBD1. V lost 0 bases, J lost 3 bases, and 1 base stayed unmatched. This CDR3 has 13 residues. Germline CDR1 and CDR2: GTSNPN and SVGIG (reference sequence). CDR3 loop: CAWSVGQDYEQYF. The CDR3 coding sequence is TGTGCCTGGAGTGTGGGACAGGACTACGAGCAGTACTTC.